The entry below gives a single T cell receptor (beta chain) sequence along with its context. These data originate in a study of shared clonotypes between healthy human individuals. Study-level background: The cohort had two women and three men, ages 18 to 49.

Germline loops: CDR1 SNHLY, CDR2 FYNNEI. The ends were cut back, 6 bases at V and 5 bases at J, with 11 bases in the middle. The CDR3 has 13 amino acids. This table comes from immunoSEQ multiplex PCR, and its TCRdb copy is limited to in-frame clones, with some not included. The top ten clones hold approximately 0.39% of a sample with roughly 2,300,000 clones, 92% of them seen once. Sequences were obtained from naive CD4+ T cells from PBMCs. Stated subset: CD45RA+ positively selected. The sequence derives from a man aged 18 to 29 in good health. Some clones in this sample may be carry-over from other donors' samples. The chain couples TRBV2 to TRBJ2-1; no firm D call. The CDR3 nucleotides read TGTGCCAGCAGGAAAGACTTGGACAATGAGCAGTTCTTC. It specifies CASRKDLDNEQFF.